In its sample, the clone carrying this T cell receptor (beta chain) was seen many times. Its target is not known. The data belong to a study of regulatory T cells in long-lasting Graves disease. Study-level results: Whereas new patients shared 870 or so public clonotypes, persistent patients shared more, at approximately 2,700.

CDR3 regions were amplified by Arm-PCR using iRepertoire HTBI primers to build TCR beta libraries. MiXCR, applied by TCRdb to the multiplex PCR reads, yields one record per CDR3 protein. Of 620,000 or so distinct CDR3 sequences listed, approximately 15% are singletons. Time point specified: newly diagnosed GD, antithyroid drugs for less than 3 months. PBMC-extracted RNA yielded the TCR library. The length of the CDR3 is 15 residues. V shed 7 bases and J shed 0 bases, with 15 bases lying between them. A further study also used this sample, focusing on T cells in Graves' hyperthyroidism and ophthalmopathy.

This receptor was identified in a woman under 40 with Graves disease. This material consisted of peripheral blood mononuclear cells (PBMCs), taken at new diagnosis, from a patient treated with antithyroid drugs. V gene TRBV12-3 or TRBV12-4 combines with J gene TRBJ1-1; no clear D gene. The chain's CDR3 is CASTVENIMNTEAFF. CDR3 sequence (DNA): TGTGCCAGCACCGTCGAGAATATTATGAACACTGAAGCTTTCTTT.